These 18 T cell receptor beta chains originate from one sample sequenced in a study of T cell repertoires in cytomegalovirus infection. Using its own MiXCR run on the reads, TCRdb lists one record per CDR3 protein. The sample has some 77,000 distinct CDR3 sequences; 3.5% to 4.5% are singletons. The specimen sequenced was PBMCs. The receptors were sampled from a human donor in good health (CMV status not recorded). Some clones in this sample may be carry-over from other donors' samples.

The sample holds many counts of this clonotype. The V call is TRBV4-3, the J call TRBJ2-1, with D maybe TRBD2 (5 bases). V was cut by 0 bases and J by 2 bases, with 8 bases left in between. The CDR3 loop spans 15 amino acids. Germline V gene lookup returns CDR1 LGHNA and CDR2 YSLEER. CDR3 sequence (DNA): TGCGCCAGCAGCCAAGAGCTAGCAACCTACAATGAGCAGTTCTTC. Protein sequence: CASSQELATYNEQFF.

This clonotype has a count of ten or more. The V gene is TRBV4-1, the J gene TRBJ1-2; the match to TRBD1 covers 7 bases. Germline V gene lookup returns CDR1 MGHRA and CDR2 YSYEKL. Germline trimming cut 6 bases from V and 5 bases from J; bases unmatched to any gene: 12. CDR3 length: 15 amino acids. The CDR3 DNA sequence: TGCGCCAGCAGGAAATTCTTGACAGGGCGGTATGGCTACACCTTC. Encoded protein: CASRKFLTGRYGYTF.

Many counts were recorded for this clonotype. The chain carries TRBV2 and TRBJ1-6, with D maybe TRBD1 (6 bases). CDR1 SNHLY and CDR2 FYNNEI come from the germline V gene. The CDR3 is made up of 14 amino acids. V gave up 5 bases and J gave up 7 bases, with 12 bases separating them. The CDR3 DNA reads as TGTGCCAGCAGTCCGCTAGGGGGGAATTCACCCCTCCACTTT. Protein product: CASSPLGGNSPLHF.

This clonotype was picked up many times. The chain joins TRBV11-1 to TRBJ2-1, with TRBD1 matching over 9 bases. With 3 bases clipped from V and 4 bases from J, the junction kept 4 bases outside the gene matches. The germline V gene encodes CDR1 SGHAT and CDR2 FQDESV (reference sequence). The CDR3 sequence is 15 residues long. The CDR3 region is CASSLGQGFYNEQFF. Written as DNA, the CDR3 is TGTGCCAGCAGCTTGGGACAGGGTTTTTACAATGAGCAGTTCTTC.

There are many counts of this clonotype. V usage is TRBV27 and J usage is TRBJ1-1; possibly TRBD1 for D (5 bases). Per the germline V gene, CDR1 is MNHEY and CDR2 is SMNVEV (reference sequence). The CDR3 is 15 residues long. Trimming pared 5 bases from V and 5 bases from J, leaving 18 bases between. Written as DNA, the CDR3 is TGTGCCAGCAGTCCCGGACCTTCACGGACAACTGAAGCTTTCTTT. Translated, it gives CASSPGPSRTTEAFF.

There are many counts of this clonotype. The gene calls are TRBV3-1 and TRBJ1-6, with D hard to call. The germline V gene has CDR1 LGHDT and CDR2 YNNKEL (reference sequence). V was pared by 1 base and J by 9 bases, with 10 bases between. This CDR3 is 14 amino acids long. CDR3 DNA: TGTGCCAGCAGCCAAGTCGGAGGGCGTTCACCCCTCCACTTT. Amino acid sequence: CASSQVGGRSPLHF.

Ten or more counts support this clonotype. The chain recombines TRBV6-2 or TRBV6-3 with TRBJ1-2; D perhaps matches TRBD1 (5 bases). Trimming left V 2 bases short and J 6 bases short, with 10 bases between. CDR1 MNHEY and CDR2 SVGEGT come from the germline V gene. CDR3 size: 13 residues. For the CDR3, the DNA is TGTGCCAGCAGTTACCCGGCAGGGAATGGCTACACCTTC. This gives the protein CASSYPAGNGYTF.

This clonotype has a count of ten or more. V usage is TRBV7-2 and J usage is TRBJ2-3; 12 nucleotides agree with TRBD2. The trim removed 1 base at V and 3 bases at J, leaving 8 bases unmatched. The CDR3 loop spans 18 amino acids. The germline CDR1 and CDR2 sequences are SGHTA and FQGNSA. CDR3 DNA: TGTGCCAGCAGCTTAGAGCTAGCGGGGGGGCGGGTGACAGATACGCAGTATTTT. It yields the protein CASSLELAGGRVTDTQYF.

This clonotype was counted many times. The chain joins TRBV24-1 to TRBJ1-2, with no clear D. The CDR3 is 12 amino acids. In germline, CDR1 is KGHDR, CDR2 SFDVKD. The germline V and J ends were trimmed by 0 bases and 6 bases, with 4 bases remaining between them. DNA for the CDR3: TGTGCCACCAGTGATTTGCGTAATGGCTACACCTTC. Protein sequence: CATSDLRNGYTF.

The sample holds many counts of this clonotype. V and J are TRBV24-1 and TRBJ1-2, with D unclear. V was shortened by 5 bases and J by 4 bases, with 13 bases between the two germline ends. The germline gives CDR1 KGHDR, CDR2 SFDVKD. The CDR3 has 14 amino acids. CDR3 DNA: TGTGCCACCAGTGCTCCAGGTTCTACCTATGGCTACACCTTC. Translating it yields CATSAPGSTYGYTF.

In its sample, this clonotype was seen many times. J is TRBJ1-1 and V is TRBV27, with a weak D call TRBD1 (5 bases). In germline, CDR1 is MNHEY, CDR2 SMNVEV (reference sequence). The ends were cut back, 0 bases at V and 3 bases at J, with 8 bases in the middle. This CDR3 is built from 14 residues. CDR3 DNA: TGTGCCAGCAGTTTATCGGGGGTCTACACTGAAGCTTTCTTT. Its translation is CASSLSGVYTEAFF.

This clonotype has ten or more counts. Sequence at one end of the junction differs from germline and may be a read error. The rearrangement joins TRBV5-5 to TRBJ1-2; 9 bases fit TRBD1. The germline CDR1 and CDR2 sequences are SGHKS and YYEKEE (reference sequence). CDR3 length: 16 residues. The CDR3 nucleotides read TGTGTCAGCAGCCAGATCGGACAGGGGAGGATATATGGCTACACCTTC. Translated: CVSSQIGQGRIYGYTF.

This clonotype was observed at least ten times. The gene calls are TRBV20-1 and TRBJ2-2, with D maybe TRBD2 (6 bases). V lost 3 bases, J lost 0 bases, and 17 bases lay in between. CDR3 size: 17 residues. Germline loops: CDR1 DFQATT, CDR2 SNEGSKA (reference sequence). CDR3 sequence (DNA): TGCAGTGCTAGCGCGCAGTGGTGGGGGGCGAACACCGGGGAGCTGTTTTTT. The encoded protein is CSASAQWWGANTGELFF.

Many counts were recorded for this clonotype. The gene calls are TRBV6-1 and TRBJ2-1, with 8 bases identical to TRBD2. The trim removed 7 bases at V and 5 bases at J, leaving 7 bases unmatched. There are 14 residues in the CDR3. Germline V gene data show CDR1 as MNHNS and CDR2 as SASEGT. CDR3: CASINSGADNEQFF. The CDR3 DNA sequence: TGTGCCAGCATCAATAGCGGGGCCGACAATGAGCAGTTCTTC.

The sample holds many counts of this clonotype. The gene calls are TRBV9 and TRBJ2-3, with D possibly matching TRBD2 (6 bases). Trimming stripped 4 bases from V and 2 bases from J, with 17 bases between. Germline V gene data show CDR1 as SGDLS and CDR2 as YYNGEE. The CDR3 contains 16 residues. The CDR3 reads CASSLRDWYYTDTQYF. The CDR3 DNA reads as TGTGCCAGCAGCCTCAGGGACTGGTATTACACAGATACGCAGTATTTT.

In its sample, this clonotype was seen many times. J is TRBJ2-3 and V is TRBV5-6, with D maybe TRBD1 (5 bases). Germline CDR1 SGHDT, CDR2 YYEEEE. V lost 7 bases and J 6 bases, leaving 15 bases between the germline ends. This CDR3 region has 13 residues. The CDR3, as DNA: TGTGCCAGCCAGGACACGTCCGGGGATACGCAGTATTTT. Its translation is CASQDTSGDTQYF.

This clonotype occurred many times. The chain carries TRBV28 and TRBJ2-3, with D possibly matching TRBD1 (5 bases). Germline assignment: CDR1 MDHEN and CDR2 SYDVKM. Trimming took 7 bases from V and 5 from J, leaving 16 bases between them. The CDR3 loop spans 14 amino acids. This CDR3 reads CASTFLGREDTQYF. DNA of the CDR3: TGTGCCAGCACCTTCCTGGGGCGAGAAGATACGCAGTATTTT.

In this sample, this clonotype turned up many times. The rearrangement links TRBV5-4 to TRBJ2-3, with a weak D call TRBD2 (5 bases). The CDR3 has 13 residues. The V gene lost 0 bases and the J gene lost 5 bases, with 7 bases spanning the gap. Germline values: CDR1 SGHNT, CDR2 YYREEE (reference sequence). The CDR3 region has the DNA TGTGCCAGCAGCTTGGGAGGACTAGATACGCAGTATTTT. It is translated as CASSLGGLDTQYF.